Listed below are T cell receptor beta chains from one sample, sequenced in a study of identical twins' blood T cells. TCRdb re-called the 5' RACE reads with MiXCR, one entry per CDR3 protein. The data hold around 380,000 distinct CDR3 sequences, with about 28% observed a single time. The sequenced sample consisted of PBMCs. All receptors derive from a woman aged 18-49 years in good health. The CDR3 runs from the conserved cysteine through the conserved F or W. A D gene is named only where the DNA matches it firmly. A clone size is listed for some rows: how often the clone was seen (once, few, many), or a class if it is expanded.

CDR3nt	CDR3aa	abundance	j_gene	v_gene	d_gene
TGCAGTGCTAGCGAGGGTAGGATTGGGGCCCCCTACGAGCAGTACTTC	CSASEGRIGAPYEQYF	.	TRBJ2-7	TRBV20-1	.
TGTGCCAGCAGCTTGGAGAGCTACACCGGGGAGCTGTTTTTT	CASSLESYTGELFF	.	TRBJ2-2	TRBV5-4	.
TGCAGTGCTTCTAGACAGGGTGAGTCTGGGAATCAGCCCCAGCATTTT	CSASRQGESGNQPQHF	few	TRBJ1-5	TRBV20-1	TRBD1
TGTGCCAGCGGCACAGGGATGAGTATGGATGGCTACACCTTC	CASGTGMSMDGYTF	.	TRBJ1-2	TRBV12-3/TRBV12-4	.
TGCAGTGCCTCGACCGAGTACAATGAGCAGTTCTTC	CSASTEYNEQFF	.	TRBJ2-1	TRBV20-1	.
TGCAGCGTGGGGCAGAGGATGAACACTGAAGCTTTCTTT	CSVGQRMNTEAFF	.	TRBJ1-1	TRBV29-1	.
TGTGCCAGCAGCTCCCAGAGTGGTCACACTGAAGCTTTCTTT	CASSSQSGHTEAFF	few	TRBJ1-1	TRBV5-6	.
TGTGCCAGCAGCTTGCTTATGGAGACTGAAGCTTTCTTT	CASSLLMETEAFF	.	TRBJ1-1	TRBV5-5	.
TGTGCTAGTGGTTTGGTAGTGACTAGCGGTAGCACAGATACGCAGTATTTT	CASGLVVTSGSTDTQYF	many	TRBJ2-3	TRBV12-5	TRBD2
TGTGCCAGCACTCAACGGGACGTGAACAATGAGCTGTTCTTC	CASTQRDVNNELFF	.	TRBJ2-1	TRBV12-3/TRBV12-4	.
TGTGCCGCCAGTGACTCCCGACAGGGGGGTAACACAGATACGCAGTATTTT	CAASDSRQGGNTDTQYF	.	TRBJ2-3	TRBV24-1	TRBD1
TGTGCCAGCAGCTTAAGGATGGGTCAGCCCCAGCATTTT	CASSLRMGQPQHF	.	TRBJ1-5	TRBV7-6	.
TGCAGCGTTGCCCGGACAGGCGTCGGGAGGACTGAAGCTTTATTT	CSVARTGVGRTEALF	.	TRBJ1-1	TRBV29-1	TRBD1
TGTGCCAGCAACACCGGGGGGAACACTGAAGCTTTCTTT	CASNTGGNTEAFF	few	TRBJ1-1	TRBV7-9	.
TGTGCCAGCAGTTTATCGGTTGGGCGCTCGATGAGCACTGAAGCTTTCTTT	CASSLSVGRSMSTEAFF	.	TRBJ1-1	TRBV28	.
TGCAGCGTTGTGACAGGGAGAAACACCATATATTTT	CSVVTGRNTIYF	.	TRBJ1-3	TRBV29-1	TRBD1
TGTGCCAGCAGTCAGGGGGCAGGGACTGAAGCTTTCTTT	CASSQGAGTEAFF	many	TRBJ1-1	TRBV27	TRBD1